Only a few counts were recorded for the clone carrying this TCR beta chain. This record belongs to a study of blood T cell repertoires in COVID-19. The CDR3 contains 15 residues. The V and J ends lost 5 bases and 0 bases respectively, with 12 bases between them. The germline CDR1 and CDR2 sequences are SEHNR and FQNEAQ (reference sequence). The repertoire was sequenced with immunoSEQ multiplex PCR; TCRdb's copy has only in-frame clones and lacks some. The sample lists fewer than 130,000 clones, about 75% seen once, with about 6.5% in the top ten. The sequence came from an elderly man with acute or convalescent COVID-19. The sample taken for sequencing was peripheral blood. The V call is TRBV7-9, the J call TRBJ2-3; D is undetermined. The CDR3 loop is CASSLPVSSTDTQYF. CDR3 nucleotide sequence: TGTGCCAGCAGCCTACCCGTTTCTAGCACAGATACGCAGTATTTT.